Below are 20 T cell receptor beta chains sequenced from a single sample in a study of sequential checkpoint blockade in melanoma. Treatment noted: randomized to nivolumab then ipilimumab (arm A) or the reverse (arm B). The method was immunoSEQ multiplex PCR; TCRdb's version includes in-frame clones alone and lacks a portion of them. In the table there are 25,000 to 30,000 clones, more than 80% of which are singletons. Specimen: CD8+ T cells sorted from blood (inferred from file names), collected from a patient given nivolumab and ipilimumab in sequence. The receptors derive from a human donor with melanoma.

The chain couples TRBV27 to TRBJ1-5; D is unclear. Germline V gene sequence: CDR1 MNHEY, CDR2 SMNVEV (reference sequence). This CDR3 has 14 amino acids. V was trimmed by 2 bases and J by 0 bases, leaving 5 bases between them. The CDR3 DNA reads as TGTGCCAGCAGTTTAGTCGGTAGCAATCAGCCCCAGCATTTT. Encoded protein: CASSLVGSNQPQHF.

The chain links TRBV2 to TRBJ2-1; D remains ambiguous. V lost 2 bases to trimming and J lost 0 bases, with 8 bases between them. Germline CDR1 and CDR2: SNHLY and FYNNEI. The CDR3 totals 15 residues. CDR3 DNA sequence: TGTGCCAGCAGTGAACCTCCTAGCTCCTACAATGAGCAGTTCTTC. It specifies CASSEPPSSYNEQFF.

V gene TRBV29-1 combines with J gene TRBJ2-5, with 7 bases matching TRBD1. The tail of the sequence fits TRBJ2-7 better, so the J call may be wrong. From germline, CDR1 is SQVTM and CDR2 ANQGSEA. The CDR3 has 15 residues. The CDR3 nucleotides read TGCAGCGTTGAAGATCCAACGACAGGGATCTACGAGCAGTACTTC. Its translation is CSVEDPTTGIYEQYF.

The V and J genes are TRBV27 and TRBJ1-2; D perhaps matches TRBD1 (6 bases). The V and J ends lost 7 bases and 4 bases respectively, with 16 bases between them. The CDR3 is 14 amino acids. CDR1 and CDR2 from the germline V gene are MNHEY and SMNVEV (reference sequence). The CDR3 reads CASTPTGRGYGYTF. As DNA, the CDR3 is TGTGCCAGCACCCCGACAGGACGTGGCTATGGCTACACCTTC.

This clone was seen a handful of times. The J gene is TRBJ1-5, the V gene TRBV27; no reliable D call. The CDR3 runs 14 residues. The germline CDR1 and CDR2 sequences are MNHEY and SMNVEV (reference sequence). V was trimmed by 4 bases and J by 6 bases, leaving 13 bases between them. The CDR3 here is CASSSSVRGQPQHF. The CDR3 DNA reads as TGTGCCAGCAGTTCCTCTGTCAGAGGTCAGCCCCAGCATTTT.

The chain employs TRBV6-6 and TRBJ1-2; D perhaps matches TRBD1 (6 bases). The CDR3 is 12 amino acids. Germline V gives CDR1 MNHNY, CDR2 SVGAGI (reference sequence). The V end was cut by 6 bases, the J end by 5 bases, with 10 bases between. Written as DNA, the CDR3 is TGTGCCAGCAGCCAACAGGGTTATGGCTACACCTTC. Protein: CASSQQGYGYTF.

CDR3 in amino acids: CASSYPSGSSDTQYF. Written as DNA, the CDR3 is TGTGCCAGCAGCTATCCCAGCGGGAGCTCAGATACGCAGTATTTT. The chain employs TRBV5-4 and TRBJ2-3, with TRBD2 identical over 8 bases. Germline lookup yields CDR1 SGHNT and CDR2 YYREEE (reference sequence). The CDR3 has 15 amino acids. V lost 3 bases to trimming and J lost 4 bases; unmatched junction nucleotides: 7.

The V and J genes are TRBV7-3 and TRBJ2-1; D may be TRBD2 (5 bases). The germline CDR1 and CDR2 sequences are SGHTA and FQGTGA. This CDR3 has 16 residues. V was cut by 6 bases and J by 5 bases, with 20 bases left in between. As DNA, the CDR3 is TGTGCCAGCAGTTTTTCCCCAGGTTTCGGGGACAATGAGCAGTTCTTC. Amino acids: CASSFSPGFGDNEQFF.

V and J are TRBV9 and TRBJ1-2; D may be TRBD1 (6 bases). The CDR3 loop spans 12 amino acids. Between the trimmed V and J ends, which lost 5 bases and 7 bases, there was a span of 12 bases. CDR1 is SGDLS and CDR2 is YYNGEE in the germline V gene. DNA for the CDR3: TGTGCCAGCAGACAGGGCCAGGGTGGCTACACCTTC. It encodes CASRQGQGGYTF.

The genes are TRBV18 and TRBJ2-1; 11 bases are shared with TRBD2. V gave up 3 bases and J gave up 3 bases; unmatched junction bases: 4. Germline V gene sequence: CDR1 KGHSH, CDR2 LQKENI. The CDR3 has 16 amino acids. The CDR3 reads CASSPLGTSGYNEQFF. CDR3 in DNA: TGTGCCAGCTCACCCTTAGGGACTAGCGGCTACAATGAGCAGTTCTTC.

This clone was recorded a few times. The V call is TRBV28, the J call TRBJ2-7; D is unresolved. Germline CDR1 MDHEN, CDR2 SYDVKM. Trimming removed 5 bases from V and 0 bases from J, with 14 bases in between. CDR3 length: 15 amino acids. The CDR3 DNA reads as TGTGCCAGCAGTCCTAGGCTGGCGAGCTCCTACGAGCAGTACTTC. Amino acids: CASSPRLASSYEQYF.

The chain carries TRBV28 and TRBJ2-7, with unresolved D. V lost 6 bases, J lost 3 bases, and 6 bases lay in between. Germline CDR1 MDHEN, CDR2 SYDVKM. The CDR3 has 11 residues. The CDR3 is CASSLYYEQYF. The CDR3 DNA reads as TGTGCCAGCAGCCTATACTACGAGCAGTACTTC.

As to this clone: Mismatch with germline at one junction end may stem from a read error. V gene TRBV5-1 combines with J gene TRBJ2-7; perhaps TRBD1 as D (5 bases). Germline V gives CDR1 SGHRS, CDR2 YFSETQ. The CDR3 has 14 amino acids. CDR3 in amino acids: CASSLWARAYEQYF. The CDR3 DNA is TGTGCCAGCAGCTTGTGGGCCAGGGCCTACGAGCAGTACTTC.

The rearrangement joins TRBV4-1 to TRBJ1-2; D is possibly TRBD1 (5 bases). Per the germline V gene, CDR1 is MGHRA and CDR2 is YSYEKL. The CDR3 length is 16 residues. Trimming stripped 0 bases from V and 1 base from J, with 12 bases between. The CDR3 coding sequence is TGCGCCAGCAGCCAAGAGCTATCAGGGATTAACTATGGCTACACCTTC. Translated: CASSQELSGINYGYTF.

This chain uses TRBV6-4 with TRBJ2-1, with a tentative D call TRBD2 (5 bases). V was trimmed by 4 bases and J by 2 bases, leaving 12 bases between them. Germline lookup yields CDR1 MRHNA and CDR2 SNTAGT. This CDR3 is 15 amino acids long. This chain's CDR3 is CASSGKPGAYNEQFF. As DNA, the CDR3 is TGTGCCAGCAGTGGGAAACCCGGGGCCTACAATGAGCAGTTCTTC.

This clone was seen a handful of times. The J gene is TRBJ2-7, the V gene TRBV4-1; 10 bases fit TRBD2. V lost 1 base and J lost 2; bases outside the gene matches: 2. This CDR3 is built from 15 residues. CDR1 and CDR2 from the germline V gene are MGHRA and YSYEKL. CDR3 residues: CASSQGTSGTYEQYF. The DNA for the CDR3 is TGCGCCAGCAGCCAAGGTACTAGCGGGACCTACGAGCAGTACTTC.

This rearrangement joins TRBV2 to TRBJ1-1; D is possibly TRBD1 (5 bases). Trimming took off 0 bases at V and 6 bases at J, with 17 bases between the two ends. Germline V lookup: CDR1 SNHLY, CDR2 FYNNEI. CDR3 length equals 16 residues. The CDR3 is CASSEAGLSAGAEAFF. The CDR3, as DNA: TGTGCCAGCAGTGAAGCTGGACTATCGGCGGGGGCTGAAGCTTTCTTT. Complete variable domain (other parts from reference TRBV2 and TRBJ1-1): EPEVTQTPSHQVTQMGQEVILRCVPISNHLYFYWYRQILGQKVEFLVSFYNNEISEKSEIFDDQFSVERPDGSNFTLKIRSTKLEDSAMYFCASSEAGLSAGAEAFFGQGTRLTVV.

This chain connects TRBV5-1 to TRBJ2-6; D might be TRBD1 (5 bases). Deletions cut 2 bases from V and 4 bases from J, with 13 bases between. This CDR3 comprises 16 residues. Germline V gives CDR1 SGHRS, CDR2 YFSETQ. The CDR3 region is CASSLEPGSGANVLTF. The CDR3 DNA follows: TGCGCCAGCAGCTTAGAACCAGGGTCCGGGGCCAACGTCCTGACTTTC.

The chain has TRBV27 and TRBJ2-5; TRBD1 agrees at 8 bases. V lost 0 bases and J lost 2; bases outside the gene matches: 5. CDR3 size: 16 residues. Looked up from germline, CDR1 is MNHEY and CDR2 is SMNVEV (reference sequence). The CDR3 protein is CASSLSWTGSQETQYF. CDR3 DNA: TGTGCCAGCAGTTTATCGTGGACAGGGTCGCAAGAGACCCAGTACTTC.

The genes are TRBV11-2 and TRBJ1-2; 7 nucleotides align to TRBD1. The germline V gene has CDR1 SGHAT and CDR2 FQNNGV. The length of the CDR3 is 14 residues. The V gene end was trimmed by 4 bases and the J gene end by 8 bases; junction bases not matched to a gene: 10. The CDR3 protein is CASSSDRAWEGYTF. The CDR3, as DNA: TGTGCCAGCAGCTCCGACAGGGCCTGGGAGGGCTACACCTTC.